Following are 8 T cell receptor beta chains from one sample sequenced in a study of post-analysis software for immune sequencing data. Study-wide findings and caveats: In patients, TRBV5-6, TRBV5-1 and TRBV20-1 belonged to roughly 5 TRBV segments found more frequently than in controls.

Prepared TCR beta cDNA libraries contained unique molecular identifiers. TCRdb ran MiXCR on the PCR reads and lists one entry per CDR3 protein. The table lists roughly 800,000 distinct CDR3 sequences, roughly 50% of them singletons, with roughly 4.4% in the top ten. Their cognate antigens are unknown. Sequencing used blood. The receptors come from a girl aged 5-17 years with multiple sclerosis.

V usage is TRBV7-2 and J usage is TRBJ2-3; unclear D gene. V lost 2 bases and J lost 8, with 8 bases in between. The CDR3 runs to 12 residues. Germline V gene sequence: CDR1 SGHTA, CDR2 FQGNSA. The CDR3 reads CASSLNHGTQYF. The CDR3 DNA follows: TGTGCCAGCAGCTTAAACCACGGTACGCAGTATTTT.

The genes are TRBV27 and TRBJ2-7; D not resolved. V lost 6 bases, J lost 3 bases, and 12 bases lay in between. The CDR3 consists of 13 residues. From germline, CDR1 is MNHEY and CDR2 SMNVEV (reference sequence). CDR3 region: CASSQAINYEQYF. DNA of the CDR3: TGTGCCAGCAGCCAGGCGATCAACTACGAGCAGTACTTC.

This clonotype was observed a handful of times. CDR3 nucleotides: TGCGCCAGCAGCCCGGGACAAGGGTCTCCGAGCACTGAAGCTTTCTTT. Translation: CASSPGQGSPSTEAFF. This rearrangement joins TRBV5-1 to TRBJ1-1; D perhaps matches TRBD1 (6 bases). V was clipped by 4 bases and J by 4 bases, with 20 bases between them. CDR1 SGHRS and CDR2 YFSETQ come from the germline V gene. The CDR3 has 16 residues.

This clonotype has just one count. Sequence at one end of the junction differs from germline and may be a read error. This chain joins TRBV7-2 and TRBJ1-6; no firm D call. The CDR3 extends over 14 amino acids. Germline V gene sequence: CDR1 SGHTA, CDR2 FQGNSA. The CDR3 DNA is TGTGCCAGCAGCTTTCGTGCTGGGGATTCACCCCCCCACTTT. Encoded protein: CASSFRAGDSPPHF.

V gene TRBV7-9 combines with J gene TRBJ1-2; D is ambiguous. The CDR3 has 12 residues. CDR1 SEHNR and CDR2 FQNEAQ come from the germline V gene (reference sequence). V gave up 6 bases and J gave up 4 bases, with 9 bases separating them. DNA of the CDR3: TGTGCCAGCAGGAACACGAGCTATGGCTACACCTTC. Its protein product is CASRNTSYGYTF.

The V gene is TRBV29-1, the J gene TRBJ1-5; TRBD1 agrees at 11 bases. There are 16 residues in the CDR3. The germline CDR1 and CDR2 sequences are SQVTM and ANQGSEA. V dropped 3 bases and J dropped 2; count of bases not matched to a gene: 6. The CDR3 here is CSVDPGQGECNQPQHF. The CDR3, as DNA: TGCAGCGTTGACCCGGGACAGGGGGAGTGCAATCAGCCCCAGCATTTT.

This chain joins TRBV7-3 and TRBJ2-1; TRBD2 matches at 9 bases. With V trimmed by 1 base and J by 2 bases, 6 bases remained unmatched. Germline lookup yields CDR1 SGHTA and CDR2 FQGTGA. The CDR3 length is 17 residues. CDR3: CASSLKPRLAAYNEQFF. DNA of the CDR3: TGTGCCAGCAGCTTAAAGCCCCGACTAGCGGCCTACAATGAGCAGTTCTTC.

This rearrangement joins TRBV28 to TRBJ2-3, with 11 bases that match TRBD2. After removal of 2 bases from V and 5 bases from J, the junction contained 3 bases not matched to a gene. CDR1 is MDHEN and CDR2 is SYDVKM in the germline V gene. The CDR3 consists of 15 residues. The CDR3 nucleotides read TGTGCCAGCAGTTTACTGACTAGCGGGAAAGATACGCAGTATTTT. Translated, it gives CASSLLTSGKDTQYF. Looking up the rest from reference TRBV28 and TRBJ2-3 gives the full variable domain: DVKVTQSSRYLVKRTGEKVFLECVQDMDHENMFWYRQDPGLGLRLIYFSYDVKMKEKGDIPEGYSVSREKKERFSLILESASTNQTSMYLCASSLLTSGKDTQYFGPGTRLTVL.